Shown below are 5 T cell receptor beta chains from a single sample sequenced in a study of blood T cell repertoires in COVID-19. The method was immunoSEQ multiplex PCR; TCRdb's version includes in-frame clones alone and lacks a portion of them. The sample holds 120,000 to 150,000 clones; approximately 86% are singletons and the top ten take more than 0.8%. The specimen sequenced was peripheral blood. The receptor source for this set is a woman aged 50 to 65 with acute or convalescent COVID-19.

V is TRBV19 and J is TRBJ1-4; 12 bases line up with TRBD1. V lost 3 bases and J lost 8; bases outside the gene matches: 4. This CDR3 region has 15 residues. Germline CDR1 LNHDA, CDR2 SQIVND (reference sequence). The DNA for the CDR3 is TGTGCCAGTAGTATTCAGGGGACAGGGGGCGAAAAACTGTTTTTT. As protein: CASSIQGTGGEKLFF.

The V and J genes are TRBV5-1 and TRBJ2-3; 11 bases align to TRBD2. V dropped 0 bases and J dropped 1; count of bases not matched to a gene: 4. Germline loops: CDR1 SGHRS, CDR2 YFSETQ. The CDR3 loop spans 17 amino acids. The DNA of the CDR3 is TGCGCCAGCAGCTTGGTTCGGGGACTAGCGGGCACAGATACGCAGTATTTT. The encoded protein is CASSLVRGLAGTDTQYF.

Regarding this clone: The same CDR3 is also encoded by other DNA sequences in this sample. The V gene is TRBV7-3, the J gene TRBJ2-5; TRBD2 might be the D (6 bases). Germline-derived CDR1 and CDR2 are SGHTA and FQGTGA. The CDR3 sequence is 14 residues long. Trimming took off 2 bases at V and 1 base at J, with 8 bases between the two ends. The CDR3 here is CASSLAGIQETQYF. The CDR3 nucleotides are TGTGCCAGCAGCTTAGCGGGAATCCAAGAGACCCAGTACTTC.

The chain couples TRBV2 to TRBJ2-4; TRBD1 matches at 12 bases. Germline CDR1 reads SNHLY; CDR2 reads FYNNEI. The CDR3 sequence is 15 residues long. V lost 5 bases, J lost 8 bases, and 7 bases stayed unmatched. DNA of the CDR3: TGTGCCAGCAGTCCCGGCGGGACAGGGGGCTACATTCAGTACTTC. Its translation is CASSPGGTGGYIQYF.

The rearrangement joins TRBV30 to TRBJ1-5; no firm D call. The CDR3 runs to 15 residues. Per germline, CDR1 GTSNPN and CDR2 SVGIG (reference sequence). Trimming cost V 0 bases and J 7 bases, with 16 bases left between them. CDR3 sequence reads: CAWSVRATGGQPQHF. The CDR3 DNA reads TGTGCCTGGAGTGTACGTGCTACGGGAGGCCAGCCCCAGCATTTT.